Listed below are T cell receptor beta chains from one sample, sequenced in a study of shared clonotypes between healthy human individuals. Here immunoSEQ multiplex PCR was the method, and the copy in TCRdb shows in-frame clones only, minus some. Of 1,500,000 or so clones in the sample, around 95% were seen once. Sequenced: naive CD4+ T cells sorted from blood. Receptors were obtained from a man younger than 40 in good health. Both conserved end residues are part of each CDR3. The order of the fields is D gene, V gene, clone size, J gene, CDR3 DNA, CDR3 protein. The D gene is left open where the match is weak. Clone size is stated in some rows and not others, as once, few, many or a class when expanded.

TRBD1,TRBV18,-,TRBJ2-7,TGTGCCAGCTCAGCCGGGACAGGTAACGAGCAGTACTTC,CASSAGTGNEQYF
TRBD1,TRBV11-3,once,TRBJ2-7,TGTGCCAGCAGCCCAGGGACAGGTACCTACGAGCAGTACTTC,CASSPGTGTYEQYF
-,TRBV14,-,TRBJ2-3,TGTGCCAGCAGCAGGAGTAAACCGCAAGATACGCAGTATTTT,CASSRSKPQDTQYF
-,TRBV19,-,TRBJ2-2,TGTGCCAGTACAAGAGGCGGGGAGCTGTTTTTT,CASTRGGELFF
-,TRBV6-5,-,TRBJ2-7,TGTGCCAGCAGTTACCTCTCCTGGGGAGAGCAGTACTTC,CASSYLSWGEQYF
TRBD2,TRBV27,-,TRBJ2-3,TGTGCCAGCAGTTCCCCGGGACTAGGGGTAGATACGCAGTATTTT,CASSSPGLGVDTQYF
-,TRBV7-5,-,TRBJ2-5,TGTGCCAGAAGAGCCCCGGGCAGACAAGAGACCCAGTACTTC,CARRAPGRQETQYF
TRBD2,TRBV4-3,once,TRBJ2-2,TGCGCCAGCAGCCAAGACGGGAGGGGCACCGGGGAGCTGTTTTTT,CASSQDGRGTGELFF
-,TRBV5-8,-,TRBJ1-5,TGTGCCAGCAGCTTGGCGAGGGGGGTAGGTAATCAGCCCCAGCATTTT,CASSLARGVGNQPQHF
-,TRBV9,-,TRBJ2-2,TGTGCCAGCAGCCCCCCTACAGGTAGTACCGGGGAGCTGTTTTTT,CASSPPTGSTGELFF
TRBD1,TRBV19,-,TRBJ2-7,TGTGCCAGTAGTACGCCGGGACAGAAATTGACCTACGAGCAGTACTTC,CASSTPGQKLTYEQYF
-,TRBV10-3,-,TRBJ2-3,TGTGCCATCGGGGAACAGGGAACTAGCACAGATACGCAGTATTTT,CAIGEQGTSTDTQYF
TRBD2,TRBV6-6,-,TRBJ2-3,TGTGCCAGCAGTTTATTAGCGGGACACACAGATACGCAGTATTTT,CASSLLAGHTDTQYF
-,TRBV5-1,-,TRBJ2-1,TGCGCCAGCAGCTTGAATGGAGTCCACAATGAGCAGTTCTTC,CASSLNGVHNEQFF
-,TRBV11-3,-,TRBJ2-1,TGTGCCAGCAGCTTAGGGCCCAGGGAGCAGTTCTTC,CASSLGPREQFF
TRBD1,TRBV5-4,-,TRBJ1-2,TGTGCCAGCAGCCCTAACCGACAGGGCAGAGGCTACACCTTC,CASSPNRQGRGYTF
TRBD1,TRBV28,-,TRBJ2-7,TGTGCCAGCCTTACACAGGGGAGAAGGGCCTACGAGCAGTACTTC,CASLTQGRRAYEQYF
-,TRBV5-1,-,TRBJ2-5,TGCGCCAGCACTTTCGAAGAGACCCAGTACTTC,CASTFEETQYF
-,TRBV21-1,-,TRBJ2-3,TGTGCCAGCAGCAAATCACTAGCGGGAGCCATCACAGATACGCAGTATTTT,CASSKSLAGAITDTQYF
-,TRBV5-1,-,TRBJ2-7,TGCGCCAGCAGCTTGAGGGCCGACGGCGAGCAGTACTTC,CASSLRADGEQYF
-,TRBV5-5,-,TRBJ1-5,TGTGCCAGCAGCCATACAGATTTAAATCAGCCCCAGCATTTT,CASSHTDLNQPQHF
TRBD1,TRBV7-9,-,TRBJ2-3,TGTGCCAGCAGCGGAACAGGGGGGCGGACAGATACGCAGTATTTT,CASSGTGGRTDTQYF
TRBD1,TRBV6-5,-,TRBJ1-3,TGTGCCAGCCTAACGGGGACAGGTAGTAGAAACACCATATATTTT,CASLTGTGSRNTIYF
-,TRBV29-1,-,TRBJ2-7,TGCAGCGTTCACGGAGGGGGCCTTGGGCAGTACTTC,CSVHGGGLGQYF
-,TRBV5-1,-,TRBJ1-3,TGCGCCAGCAGCGCAGACCACTCTGGAAACACCATATATTTT,CASSADHSGNTIYF
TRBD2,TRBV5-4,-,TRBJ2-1,TGTGCCAGCAGGCAGTGGACTAGCTCCGATGAGCAGTTCTTC,CASRQWTSSDEQFF